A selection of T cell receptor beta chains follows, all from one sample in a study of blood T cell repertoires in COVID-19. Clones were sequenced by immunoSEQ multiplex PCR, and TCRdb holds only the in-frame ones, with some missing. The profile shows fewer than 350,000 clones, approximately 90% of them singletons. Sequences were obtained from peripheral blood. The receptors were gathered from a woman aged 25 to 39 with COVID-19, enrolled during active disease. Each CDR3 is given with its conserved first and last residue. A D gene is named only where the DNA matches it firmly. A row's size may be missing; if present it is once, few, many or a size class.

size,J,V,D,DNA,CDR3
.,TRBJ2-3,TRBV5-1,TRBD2,TGCGCCAGCAGCTTGGATGGGGGAGGGCCCGCAGATACGCAGTATTTT,CASSLDGGGPADTQYF
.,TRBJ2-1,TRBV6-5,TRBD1,TGTGCCAGCAGGACAGGGCACTCCTACAATGAGCAGTTCTTC,CASRTGHSYNEQFF
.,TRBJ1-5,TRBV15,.,TGTGCCACCAGCAGGGATGGATCCGGGGATCAGCCCCAGCATTTT,CATSRDGSGDQPQHF
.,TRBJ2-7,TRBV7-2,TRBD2,TGTGCCAGCAGCCGGGCTAGCGGGAGTTACGAGCAGTACTTC,CASSRASGSYEQYF
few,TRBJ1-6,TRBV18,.,TGTGCCAGCTCACCTAGGGGACTTAATTCACCCCTCCACTTT,CASSPRGLNSPLHF
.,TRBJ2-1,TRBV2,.,TGTGCCAGCAGTGCGTATAATGAGCAGTTCTTC,CASSAYNEQFF
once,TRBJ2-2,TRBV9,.,TGTGCCAGCAGCGGGAAGCCAGGGACCGGGGAGCTGTTTTTT,CASSGKPGTGELFF
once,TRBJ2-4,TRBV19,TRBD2,TGTGCCAGTAGTCTCCACAGGGGGGTCGGGACTAGCGGGGTAGTAGCCAAAAACATTCAGTACTTC,CASSLHRGVGTSGVVAKNIQYF
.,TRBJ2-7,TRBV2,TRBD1,TGTGCCAGCAGTCACCCCGACCGGGACAGGGCCTACGAGCAGTACTTC,CASSHPDRDRAYEQYF
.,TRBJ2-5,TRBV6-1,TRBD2,TGTGCCAGCTCTGGCGGGAGGGCCGCAGAAGAGACCCAGTACTTC,CASSGGRAAEETQYF
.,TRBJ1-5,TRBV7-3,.,TGTGCCAGCAGCCTGACAGCCTATCAGCCCCAGCATTTT,CASSLTAYQPQHF
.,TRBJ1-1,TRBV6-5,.,TGTGCCAGCAGTTCCTACTTCAGGGGCGGAGAAACTGAAGCTTTCTTT,CASSSYFRGGETEAFF
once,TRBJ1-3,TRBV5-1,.,TGCGCCAGCAGCTTCCTGAACACCATATATTTT,CASSFLNTIYF
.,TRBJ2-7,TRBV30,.,TGTGCCTGGAGTCCCCGGGACTTCTCCTACGAGCAGTACTTC,CAWSPRDFSYEQYF
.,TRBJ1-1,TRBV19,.,TGTGCCAGTAGTATCTTTCCTGGTGGGAGAGGAGCTTTCTTT,CASSIFPGGRGAFF
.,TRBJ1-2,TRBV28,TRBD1,TGTGCCAGCAGGCCATCCGGACAGGGGTTTAACTATGGCTACACCTTC,CASRPSGQGFNYGYTF
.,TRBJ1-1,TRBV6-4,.,TGTGCCAGCAGTGCGGGACAGAACACTGAAGCTTTCTTT,CASSAGQNTEAFF
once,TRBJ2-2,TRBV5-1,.,TGCGCCAGCAGCTTGGCAGGGGTCCAATCCACCGGGGAGCTGTTTTTT,CASSLAGVQSTGELFF
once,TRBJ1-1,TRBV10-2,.,TGCGCCAGCAACACAGGAAACACTGAAGCTTTCTTT,CASNTGNTEAFF
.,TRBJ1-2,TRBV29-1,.,TGCAGCGTTGAGGCGGCCCCGGGAACTGATGGCTACACCTTC,CSVEAAPGTDGYTF
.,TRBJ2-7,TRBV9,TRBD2,TGTGCCAGCAGCGCGGGACTAGCGGGAGAGAGGTCCTACGAGCAGTACTTC,CASSAGLAGERSYEQYF
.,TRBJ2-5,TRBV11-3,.,TGTGCCAGCAGCTTAGGGGGCAGCCAAGAGACCCAGTACTTC,CASSLGGSQETQYF
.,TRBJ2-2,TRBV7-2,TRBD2,TGTGCCAGCAGCTTTAGCGGGGATTCCACCGGGGAGCTGTTTTTT,CASSFSGDSTGELFF
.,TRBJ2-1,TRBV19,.,TGTGCCAGTAGTACGGGTCTAGCGCGGGAGCAGTTCTTC,CASSTGLAREQFF
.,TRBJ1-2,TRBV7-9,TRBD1,TGTGCCAGCAGCCCTGGTCGGACAGGGGGGGCCCATGGCTACACCTTC,CASSPGRTGGAHGYTF
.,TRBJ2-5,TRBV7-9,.,TGTGCCAGCAGCTTATTACAAGAGACCCAGTACTTC,CASSLLQETQYF
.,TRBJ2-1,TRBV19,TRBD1,TGTGCCAGTAGAGGAACAGGGGTGCAGTTCTTC,CASRGTGVQFF
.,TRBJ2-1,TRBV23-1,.,TGCGCCAGCACCCCCCCCGGGGATGAGCAGTTCTTC,CASTPPGDEQFF
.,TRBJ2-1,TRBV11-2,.,TGTGCCAGCAGCTTAGTAGTGTCCAGGGTCGGTTCCTACAATGAGCAGTTCTTC,CASSLVVSRVGSYNEQFF
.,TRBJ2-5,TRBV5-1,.,TGCGCCAGCAGTTTCTTCCAAGAGACCCAGTACTTC,CASSFFQETQYF
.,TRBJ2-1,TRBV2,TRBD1,TGTGCCAGCATCGGGACAGGGGAAGAAGAGCAGTTCTTC,CASIGTGEEEQFF
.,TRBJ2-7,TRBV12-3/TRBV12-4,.,TGTGCCAGCAGTTTGCGGAGCTCCTACGAGCAGTACTTC,CASSLRSSYEQYF
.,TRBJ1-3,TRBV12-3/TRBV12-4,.,TGTGCCAGCAGTTTAACATTAGGAAACACCATATATTTT,CASSLTLGNTIYF
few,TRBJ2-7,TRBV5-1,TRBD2,TGCGCCAGCAGCTTGGAACGGACTAGACCCCACGAGCAGTACTTC,CASSLERTRPHEQYF
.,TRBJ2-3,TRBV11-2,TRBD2,TGTGCCAGCAGCTTAGGTGGGCGGGAGGGCCATGGAGATACGCAGTATTTT,CASSLGGREGHGDTQYF